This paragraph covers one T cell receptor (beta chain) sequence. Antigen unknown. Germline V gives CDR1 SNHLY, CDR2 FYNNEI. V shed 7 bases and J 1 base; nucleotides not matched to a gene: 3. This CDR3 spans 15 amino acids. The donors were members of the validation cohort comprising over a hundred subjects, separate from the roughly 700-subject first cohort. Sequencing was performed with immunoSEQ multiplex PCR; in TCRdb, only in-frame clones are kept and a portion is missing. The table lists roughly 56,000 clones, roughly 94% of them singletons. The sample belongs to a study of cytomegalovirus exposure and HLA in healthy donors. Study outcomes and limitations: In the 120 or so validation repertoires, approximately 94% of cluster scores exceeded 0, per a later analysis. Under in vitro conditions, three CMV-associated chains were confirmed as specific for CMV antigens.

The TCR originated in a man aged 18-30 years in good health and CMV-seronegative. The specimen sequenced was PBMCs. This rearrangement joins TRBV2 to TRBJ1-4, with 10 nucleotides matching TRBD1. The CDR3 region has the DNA TGTGCCAGCACGGGACAGGGGCGAACTAATGAAAAACTGTTTTTT. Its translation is CASTGQGRTNEKLFF.